This T cell receptor (beta chain) was identified during a study of cytomegalovirus exposure and HLA in healthy donors. The CDR3 covers 14 residues. Looked up from germline, CDR1 is SGDLS and CDR2 is YYNGEE. The junction had 5 bases not matched to a gene; V was cut back by 1 base and J by 6 bases. The PCR made use of 60 Vbeta and 13 Jbeta primers. Repertoires were generated with immunoSEQ multiplex PCR, while TCRdb's copy carries only in-frame clones and drops some. Of about 98,000 clones in the sample, around 70% were seen once. The chain carries TRBV9 and TRBJ2-3; 7 bases align to TRBD1. Sequences were obtained from PBMCs. The receptor was isolated from a man between 45 and 60 years old in good health and CMV-seronegative. CDR3 loop: CASSVLDRADTQYF. The CDR3 DNA reads as TGTGCCAGCAGCGTACTAGACAGGGCCGATACGCAGTATTTT.